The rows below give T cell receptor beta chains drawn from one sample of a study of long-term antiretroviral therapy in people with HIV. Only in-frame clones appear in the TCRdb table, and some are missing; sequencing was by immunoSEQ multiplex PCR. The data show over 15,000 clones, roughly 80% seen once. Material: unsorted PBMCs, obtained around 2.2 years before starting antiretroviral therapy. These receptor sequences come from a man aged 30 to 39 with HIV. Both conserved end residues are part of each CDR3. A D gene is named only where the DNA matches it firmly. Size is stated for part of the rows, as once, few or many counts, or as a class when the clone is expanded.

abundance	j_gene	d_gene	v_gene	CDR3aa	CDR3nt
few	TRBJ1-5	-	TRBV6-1	CASSEEGWGFNQPQHF	TGTGCCAGCAGTGAAGAGGGTTGGGGGTTCAATCAGCCCCAGCATTTT
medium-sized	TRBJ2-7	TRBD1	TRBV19	CASSARDSGYEQYF	TGTGCCAGTAGTGCCCGGGACAGTGGGTACGAGCAGTACTTC
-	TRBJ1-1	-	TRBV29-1	CSVDREAFF	TGCAGCGTTGACAGGGAAGCTTTCTTT
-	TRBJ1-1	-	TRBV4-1	CASSHLTLNTEAFF	TGCGCCAGCAGCCACCTGACACTGAACACTGAAGCTTTCTTT
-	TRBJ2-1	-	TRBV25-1	CASSEGGHEQFF	TGTGCCAGCAGTGAAGGCGGACATGAGCAGTTCTTC
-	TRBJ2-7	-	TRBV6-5	CASSYHAAYEQYF	TGTGCCAGCAGTTACCATGCAGCCTACGAGCAGTACTTC
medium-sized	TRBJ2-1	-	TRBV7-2	CASSLDPGALVYNEQFF	TGTGCCAGCAGCTTAGACCCAGGGGCCCTAGTATACAATGAGCAGTTCTTC
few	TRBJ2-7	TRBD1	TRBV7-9	CASRQGTSEQYF	TGTGCCAGCAGACAGGGGACGAGCGAGCAGTACTTC
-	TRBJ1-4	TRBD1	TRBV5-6	CASSSVQGVYGEKLFF	TGTGCCAGCAGCTCAGTACAGGGGGTCTATGGAGAAAAACTGTTTTTT
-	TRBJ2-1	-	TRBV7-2	CASSLQWESEQFF	TGTGCCAGCAGCTTACAGTGGGAAAGTGAGCAGTTCTTC
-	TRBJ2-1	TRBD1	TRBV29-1	CSVETGQGIPDEQFF	TGCAGCGTTGAAACAGGACAGGGGATTCCAGATGAGCAGTTCTTC
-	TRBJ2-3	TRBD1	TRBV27	CASRTGSTDTQYF	TGTGCCAGCAGGACAGGGAGCACAGATACGCAGTATTTT
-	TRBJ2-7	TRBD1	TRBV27	CASRRQGLTYEQYF	TGTGCCAGCAGAAGACAGGGGTTAACCTACGAGCAGTACTTC
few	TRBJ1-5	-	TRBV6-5	CASSSEGGSNQPQHF	TGTGCCAGCAGTTCTGAGGGGGGCAGCAATCAGCCCCAGCATTTT
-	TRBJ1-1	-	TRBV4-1	CASSQVGQANTEAFF	TGCGCCAGCAGCCAAGTAGGGCAGGCGAACACTGAAGCTTTCTTT
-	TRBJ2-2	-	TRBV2	CASIKQGPANTGELFF	TGTGCCAGCATCAAACAGGGTCCCGCGAACACCGGGGAGCTGTTTTTT
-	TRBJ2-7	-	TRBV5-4	CASSRQASYEQYF	TGTGCCAGCAGCAGACAGGCCTCCTACGAGCAGTACTTC
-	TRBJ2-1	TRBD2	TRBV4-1	CASRDSGSKNEQFF	TGCGCCAGCAGGGATAGCGGGAGTAAGAATGAGCAGTTCTTC
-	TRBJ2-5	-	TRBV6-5	CASSYSNRGLGETQYF	TGTGCCAGCAGTTACTCGAATAGGGGCCTCGGGGAGACCCAGTACTTC
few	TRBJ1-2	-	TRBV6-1	CASSSGRPRGGYTF	TGTGCCAGCAGTTCGGGGCGGCCCAGGGGTGGCTACACCTTC
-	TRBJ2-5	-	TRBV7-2	CASSLMGDETQYF	TGTGCCAGCAGCTTAATGGGGGACGAGACCCAGTACTTC
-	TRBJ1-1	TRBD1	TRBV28	CASSLFGTANTEAFF	TGTGCCAGCAGTTTATTTGGGACAGCCAACACTGAAGCTTTCTTT
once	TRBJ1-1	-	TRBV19	CASRVDTNTEAFF	TGTGCCAGTAGGGTGGACACGAACACTGAAGCTTTCTTT
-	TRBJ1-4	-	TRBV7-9	CASSPGQEKLFF	TGTGCCAGCAGCCCAGGTCAGGAAAAACTGTTTTTT
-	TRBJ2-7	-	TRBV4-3	CASSQDLGRREQYF	TGCGCCAGCAGCCAAGATCTTGGACGCCGGGAGCAGTACTTC
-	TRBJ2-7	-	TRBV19	CASSTGTATYEQYF	TGTGCCAGTAGCACAGGGACGGCAACCTACGAGCAGTACTTC
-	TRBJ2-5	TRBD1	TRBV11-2	CASSLTGTWPETQYF	TGTGCCAGCAGCCTGACAGGGACCTGGCCAGAGACCCAGTACTTC
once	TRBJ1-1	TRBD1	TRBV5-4	CASSLPGQGGTEAFF	TGTGCCAGCAGCTTGCCGGGTCAGGGGGGCACTGAAGCTTTCTTT
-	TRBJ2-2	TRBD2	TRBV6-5	CASSYREGTGELFF	TGTGCCAGCAGTTACCGGGAGGGCACCGGGGAGCTGTTTTTT
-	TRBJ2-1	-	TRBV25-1	CASTRAAGYLNEQFF	TGTGCCAGCACCCGAGCCGCCGGCTACCTCAATGAGCAGTTCTTC
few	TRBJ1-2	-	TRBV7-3	CASSSGSGLGSYTF	TGTGCCAGCAGCTCGGGGTCAGGGCTAGGTAGCTACACCTTC
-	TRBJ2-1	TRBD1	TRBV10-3	CAISGGQGMGSEQFF	TGTGCCATCAGTGGGGGACAGGGGATGGGCAGTGAGCAGTTCTTC
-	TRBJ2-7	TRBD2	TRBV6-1	CASAREAYEQYF	TGTGCCAGCGCACGGGAGGCCTACGAGCAGTACTTC
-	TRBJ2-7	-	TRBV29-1	CSVEEAGYEQYF	TGCAGCGTTGAAGAGGCGGGTTACGAGCAGTACTTC
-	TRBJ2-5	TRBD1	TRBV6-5	CASSYPGQGRETQYF	TGTGCCAGCAGTTACCCCGGACAGGGTAGAGAGACCCAGTACTTC
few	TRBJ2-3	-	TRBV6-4	CASSDGGADTQYF	TGTGCCAGCAGTGACGGGGGCGCAGATACGCAGTATTTT
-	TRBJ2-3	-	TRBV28	CASSFSMGNSGSTDTQYF	TGTGCCAGCAGTTTTTCTATGGGAAATAGCGGCAGCACAGATACGCAGTATTTT
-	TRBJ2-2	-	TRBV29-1	CSVVLGSSTGELFF	TGCAGCGTTGTCCTTGGTAGTTCGACCGGGGAGCTGTTTTTT
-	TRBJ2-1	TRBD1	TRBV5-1	CASSNIAPGQGARYNEQFF	TGCGCCAGCAGCAATATCGCCCCGGGACAGGGGGCGAGGTACAATGAGCAGTTCTTC
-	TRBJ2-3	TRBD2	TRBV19	CASSTPLAGVDTQYF	TGTGCCAGTAGTACCCCACTAGCGGGAGTAGATACGCAGTATTTT
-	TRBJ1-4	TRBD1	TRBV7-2	CASSLDRVNEKLFF	TGTGCCAGCAGCTTGGACAGGGTTAATGAAAAACTGTTTTTT
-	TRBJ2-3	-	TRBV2	CASSEGARGTDTQYF	TGTGCCAGCAGTGAAGGGGCTAGGGGCACAGATACGCAGTATTTT
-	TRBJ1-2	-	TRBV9	CASNERGGSYGYTF	TGTGCCAGCAACGAGAGGGGGGGCAGCTATGGCTACACCTTC
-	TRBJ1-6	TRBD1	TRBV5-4	CASSLGSMRQGSSPLHF	TGTGCCAGCAGCTTGGGGTCGATGCGACAGGGGAGTTCACCCCTCCACTTT
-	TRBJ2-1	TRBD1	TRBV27	CASSQGAEYYNEQFF	TGTGCCAGCAGTCAGGGGGCGGAGTACTACAATGAGCAGTTCTTC
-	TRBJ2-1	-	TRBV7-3	CASSPVGGNEQFF	TGTGCCAGCAGCCCCGTGGGGGGAAATGAGCAGTTCTTC
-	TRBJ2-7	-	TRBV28	CASRLARSSYEQYF	TGTGCCAGCAGGTTAGCGCGTAGCTCCTACGAGCAGTACTTC
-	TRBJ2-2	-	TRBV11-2	CASSWAGRRTGELFF	TGTGCCAGCAGCTGGGCCGGACGGCGGACCGGGGAGCTGTTTTTT
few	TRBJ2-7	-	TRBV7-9	CASSPSPGEYEQYF	TGTGCCAGCAGCCCAAGCCCGGGCGAGTACGAGCAGTACTTC
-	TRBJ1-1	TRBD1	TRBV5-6	CASSWTGGTEAFF	TGTGCCAGCAGCTGGACAGGGGGAACTGAAGCTTTCTTT
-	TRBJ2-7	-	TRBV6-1	CASSEARGIAYEQYF	TGTGCCAGCAGTGAAGCCCGGGGGATCGCCTACGAGCAGTACTTC
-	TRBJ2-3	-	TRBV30	CACVGAQGSSSTDTQYF	TGTGCCTGTGTCGGGGCACAGGGCTCCTCTAGCACAGATACGCAGTATTTT